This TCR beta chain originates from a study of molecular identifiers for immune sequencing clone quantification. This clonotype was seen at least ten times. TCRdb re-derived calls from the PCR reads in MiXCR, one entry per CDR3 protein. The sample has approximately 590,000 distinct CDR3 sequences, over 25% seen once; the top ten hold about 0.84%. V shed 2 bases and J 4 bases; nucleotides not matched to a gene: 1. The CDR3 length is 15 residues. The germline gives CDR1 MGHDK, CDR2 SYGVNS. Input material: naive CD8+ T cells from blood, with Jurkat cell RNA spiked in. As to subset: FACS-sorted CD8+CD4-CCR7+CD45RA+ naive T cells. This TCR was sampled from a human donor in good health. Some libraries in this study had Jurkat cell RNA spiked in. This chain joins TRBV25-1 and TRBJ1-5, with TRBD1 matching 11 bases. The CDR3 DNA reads TGTGCCAGCAGTGAAGGGACAGGGGGGAATCAGCCCCAGCATTTT. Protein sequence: CASSEGTGGNQPQHF.